The sequence of this T cell receptor beta chain was determined in a study of blood T cells in healthy people across ages. Study-wide background: T cells yielded about one barcoded beta molecule per two cells through template switching. Findings of the study overall: Roughly linearly, TCR beta diversity per million T cells fell as age increased.

Each donor was a healthy Caucasian individual from Russia, aged roughly 6 to 100. The authors drew around 9.3 milliliters of peripheral blood from each donor. Using a J-beta primer mix together with a sample-barcoded 5' primer, a second PCR was run for roughly 6 to 11 cycles. MiXCR, run by TCRdb on the 5' RACE reads, gives a single entry per CDR3 protein. The table has 1 million or so distinct CDR3 sequences, less than 50% seen once. The V end was cut by 6 bases, the J end by 11 bases, with 19 bases between. CDR3 length: 13 residues. The germline V gene encodes CDR1 MNHEY and CDR2 SMNVEV (reference sequence). In regard to this clonotype: Its antigen is as yet unknown.

The receptor's source is a woman between 55 and 75 years old in good health. The rearrangement uses TRBV27 and TRBJ1-1; D is ambiguous. The sequencing input was blood. CDR3 DNA sequence: TGTGCCAGCAGCCCTTTGGCCGGGAGCGGGGCTTTCTTT. It encodes CASSPLAGSGAFF.